Listed here is a single TCR beta chain. Its cognate antigen is unknown. The data were produced by immunoSEQ multiplex PCR, yet TCRdb's version contains in-frame clones alone and is incomplete. The sample shows about 130,000 clones, around 94% of them seen only once. These data belong to a study of human thymus T cells. Study-wide points: Related studies found that unrelated individuals share highly overlapping thymic repertoires. Thymic and blood repertoires showed apparently biased V and J gene usage.

Thymic tissue was derived from resections collected during corrective heart surgery. Donors were healthy Finnish infants having corrective surgery for congenital heart defects. The TCR originated in a boy younger than two with a congenital heart defect but otherwise immunologically healthy. The sequencing input was thymus tissue.

CDR3 sequence: CASSFFQGEGNQPQHF. The CDR3 DNA follows: TGTGCCAGCAGCTTCTTCCAGGGGGAAGGCAATCAGCCCCAGCATTTT. The genes are TRBV5-8 and TRBJ1-5; 7 bases match TRBD1. This CDR3 has 16 amino acids. V lost 2 bases, J lost 2 bases, and 7 bases stayed unmatched. Germline-derived CDR1 and CDR2 are SGHTS and YDEGEE. Looking up the rest from reference TRBV5-8 and TRBJ1-5 gives the full variable domain: EAGVTQSPTHLIKTRGQQATLRCSPISGHTSVYWYQQALGLGLQFLLWYDEGEERNRGNFPPRFSGRQFPNYSSELNVNALELEDSALYLCASSFFQGEGNQPQHFGDGTRLSIL.